Listed below are T cell receptor beta chains from one sample, sequenced in a study of Graves' ophthalmopathy and Graves' hyperthyroidism. A single record per CDR3 protein comes from TCRdb applying MiXCR to the multiplex PCR reads. In the table there are roughly 700,000 distinct CDR3 sequences, roughly 40% of which are singletons. Sequencing was carried out using peripheral blood. The receptor source for this set is an adult man with Graves' ophthalmopathy. Both conserved end residues are part of each CDR3. A D gene is named only where the DNA matches it firmly. Some rows have no size entry. The others give once, few or many, or a class for an expanded clone.

>TRBD2|16|few|TRBV2|TRBJ2-5
CASNPTGTRGGETQYF
TGTGCCAGCAATCCTACAGGGACTAGGGGTGGAGAGACCCAGTACTTC
>-|16|-|TRBV20-1|TRBJ2-7
CSALSARGGLSYEQYF
TGCAGTGCTCTAAGCGCCCGGGGCGGACTCTCCTACGAGCAGTACTTC
>-|13|many|TRBV10-3|TRBJ2-5
CAPGVDPQETQYF
TGTGCCCCGGGGGTGGACCCGCAAGAGACCCAGTACTTC
>-|16|few|TRBV7-8|TRBJ2-7
CASSLRITGEVYEQYF
TGTGCCAGCAGCTTGCGTATTACAGGGGAGGTTTACGAGCAGTACTTC
>TRBD1|13|few|TRBV20-1|TRBJ2-7
CSAFRDRAYEQYF
TGCAGTGCTTTCCGGGACAGGGCCTACGAGCAGTACTTC
>TRBD1|15|-|TRBV2|TRBJ1-2
CASTSSGTGTYGYTF
TGTGCCAGCACCTCGTCCGGGACAGGGACTTATGGCTACACCTTC
>TRBD1|15|many|TRBV24-1|TRBJ1-5
CASSEGTVLNQPQHF
TGTGCCAGCAGTGAGGGGACAGTCCTCAATCAGCCCCAGCATTTT
>-|15|many|TRBV29-1|TRBJ1-4
CSVEDRGRGNEKLFF
TGCAGCGTTGAAGATCGGGGGAGAGGGAATGAAAAACTGTTTTTT
>-|11|many|TRBV2|TRBJ2-7
CASSPGVEQYF
TGTGCCAGCAGCCCCGGGGTCGAGCAGTACTTC
>TRBD1|15|many|TRBV19|TRBJ1-5
CASSIWTGPNQPQHF
TGTGCCAGTAGTATATGGACAGGTCCCAATCAGCCCCAGCATTTT
>TRBD1|16|many|TRBV7-9|TRBJ1-6
CASSRTGESYNSPLHF
TGTGCCAGCAGCCGGACAGGGGAATCCTATAATTCACCCCTCCACTTT
>TRBD1|14|few|TRBV9|TRBJ1-4
CASSASGTGQKLFF
TGTGCCAGCAGCGCGTCCGGGACAGGACAAAAACTGTTTTTT
>-|15|many|TRBV24-1|TRBJ1-5
CATSANRQGYQPQHF
TGTGCCACCAGTGCTAATCGTCAGGGGTATCAGCCCCAGCATTTT
>-|15|-|TRBV7-2|TRBJ1-2
CASSLLTLGEDGYTF
TGTGCCAGCAGCTTATTGACTTTGGGTGAAGATGGCTACACCTTC
>TRBD2|14|few|TRBV24-1|TRBJ2-5
CATSVGGAQETQYF
TGTGCCACCAGTGTGGGAGGGGCCCAAGAGACCCAGTACTTC
>-|13|many|TRBV2|TRBJ1-4
CASSGTQKEKLFF
TGTGCCAGCAGTGGGACCCAGAAGGAAAAACTGTTTTTT
>-|15|-|TRBV20-1|TRBJ1-2
CSARGDTSINYGYTF
TGCAGTGCTAGAGGGGACACCTCAATTAACTATGGCTACACCTTC
>TRBD1|15|-|TRBV4-1|TRBJ1-3
CASNPQQGGGNTIYF
TGTGCCAGCAACCCACAACAGGGGGGAGGAAACACCATATATTTT
>TRBD1|17|-|TRBV19|TRBJ2-2
CASYTAGQGDFTGELFF
TGTGCCTCCTACACGGCAGGGCAGGGGGATTTTACCGGGGAGCTGTTTTTT
>-|15|many|TRBV13|TRBJ1-1
CASSLSGMGNTEAFF
TGTGCCAGCAGCTTATCAGGGATGGGGAACACTGAAGCTTTCTTT
>-|14|many|TRBV29-1|TRBJ1-3
CSVVRMETGNTIYF
TGCAGCGTTGTAAGGATGGAGACTGGAAACACCATATATTTT
>TRBD1|18|once|TRBV11-1|TRBJ2-2
CATSPIPGQGAGTGELFF
TGTGCCACCAGCCCGATCCCGGGACAGGGGGCAGGCACCGGGGAGCTGTTTTTT
>-|12|-|TRBV29-1|TRBJ1-2
CSVITGTYGYTF
TGCAGCGTTATCACAGGGACCTATGGCTACACCTTC
>-|13|-|TRBV14|TRBJ1-1
CASSRGMNTEALF
TGTGCCAGCAGCCGCGGCATGAACACTGAAGCTCTCTTT
>TRBD1|14|-|TRBV10-3|TRBJ2-7
CAWSVGTGLYEQYF
TGTGCCTGGAGTGTCGGGACAGGTTTGTACGAGCAGTACTTC
>-|14|-|TRBV2|TRBJ2-1
CANRPSHSDNEQFF
TGTGCCAATCGACCCTCCCACTCCGACAATGAGCAGTTCTTC
>TRBD2|16|-|TRBV11-1|TRBJ2-7
CASSLAGGGRSYEQYF
TGTGCCAGCAGCTTAGCAGGCGGGGGACGCTCCTACGAGCAGTACTTC
>-|15|few|TRBV11-1|TRBJ2-7
CASSQTGPKGREQYF
TGTGCCAGCAGCCAGACCGGGCCTAAGGGGAGGGAGCAGTACTTC
>-|14|-|TRBV25-1|TRBJ1-5
CARDVGAGNQPQHF
TGTGCTAGAGATGTAGGGGCTGGCAATCAGCCCCAGCATTTT
>TRBD2|15|-|TRBV9|TRBJ2-7
CASSPRGREAYEQYF
TGTGCCAGCAGCCCCCGGGGGCGGGAGGCCTACGAGCAGTACTTC
>-|10|few|TRBV10-3|TRBJ2-7
CAIGQYEQYF
TGTGCCATTGGGCAGTACGAGCAGTACTTC
>TRBD1|16|few|TRBV19|TRBJ2-2
CASSRKGGANTGELFF
TGTGCCAGTAGTAGAAAAGGGGGCGCGAACACCGGGGAGCTGTTTTTT
>TRBD1|13|-|TRBV2|TRBJ1-2
CASVSDRDYGYTF
TGTGCCAGCGTTTCCGACAGGGACTATGGCTACACCTTC
>-|10|few|TRBV10-3|TRBJ2-5
CATGRETQYF
TGTGCCACAGGGCGGGAGACCCAGTACTTC
>TRBD1|15|-|TRBV2|TRBJ1-2
CASSVKGTGASGYTF
TGTGCCAGCAGTGTAAAAGGGACAGGGGCTTCCGGCTACACCTTC
>TRBD1|13|-|TRBV29-1|TRBJ1-1
CSVGQGVSTEAFF
TGCAGCGTTGGACAGGGGGTATCAACTGAAGCTTTCTTT
>-|13|-|TRBV19|TRBJ2-2
CASRTKNTGELFF
TGTGCCAGCAGGACAAAGAACACCGGGGAGCTGTTTTTT
>-|14|many|TRBV10-3|TRBJ1-1
CAISEPTCATEAFF
TGTGCCATCAGTGAGCCTACATGTGCCACTGAAGCTTTCTTT
>TRBD1|15|-|TRBV7-2|TRBJ1-2
CASSLDPQGDYGYTF
TGTGCCAGCAGCTTGGACCCGCAGGGGGACTATGGCTACACCTTC
>-|14|-|TRBV19|TRBJ1-5
CATSIRGVNQPQHF
TGTGCCACTAGTATTCGAGGGGTTAATCAGCCCCAGCATTTT
>-|13|many|TRBV29-1|TRBJ1-1
CSVAHILNTEAFF
TGCAGCGTTGCTCACATTTTGAACACTGAAGCTTTCTTT
>-|14|many|TRBV10-3|TRBJ2-2
CAISGDRITGELFF
TGTGCCATCAGTGGAGACAGGATCACCGGGGAGCTGTTTTTT
>-|17|-|TRBV9|TRBJ2-7
CASRDGLFPLARYEQYF
TGTGCCAGCAGAGATGGCCTCTTTCCCCTAGCGCGCTACGAGCAGTACTTC
>-|13|once|TRBV29-1|TRBJ1-1
CSVVVQGKTEAFF
TGCAGCGTGGTAGTACAGGGAAAGACTGAAGCTTTCTTT
>TRBD2|18|-|TRBV11-1|TRBJ2-5
CASSLLAGPSQLWETQYF
TGTGCCAGCAGTCTCCTAGCGGGGCCGAGCCAACTATGGGAGACCCAGTACTTC
>TRBD1|14|once|TRBV7-2|TRBJ2-3
CASSARQGTDTQYF
TGTGCCAGCAGCGCTCGACAGGGAACAGATACGCAGTATTTT
>-|13|once|TRBV6-1|TRBJ1-6
CASKTLYNSPLHF
TGTGCCAGCAAGACACTTTATAATTCACCCCTCCACTTT
>-|14|-|TRBV7-2|TRBJ1-4
CASSFWARGKKTVF
TGTGCCAGCAGCTTCTGGGCTCGGGGGAAGAAAACTGTTTTT
>-|16|-|TRBV25-1|TRBJ2-2
CASRPGTRLITGGLFF
TGTGCCAGCAGACCCGGGACACGCCTCATCACCGGGGGGCTGTTTTTT
>-|13|-|TRBV29-1|TRBJ1-5
CSARQGYNQPQHF
TGCAGCGCCAGACAAGGCTACAATCAGCCCCAGCATTTT
>TRBD1|15|many|TRBV5-1|TRBJ1-2
CASSSDQGQGSGYTF
TGCGCCAGCAGCTCCGACCAAGGACAGGGAAGTGGCTACACCTTC
>-|13|many|TRBV10-2|TRBJ2-5
CASKTEYQETQYF
TGCGCCAGCAAAACAGAGTACCAAGAGACCCAGTACTTC
>TRBD1|17|few|TRBV28|TRBJ2-5
CASSPLTGTSFLGTQYF
TGTGCCAGCAGTCCTCTGACAGGGACATCCTTCCTTGGGACCCAGTACTTC
>TRBD1|15|few|TRBV20-1|TRBJ1-1
CSASRDRYMNTEAFF
TGCAGTGCCAGCCGGGACAGATACATGAACACTGAAGCTTTCTTT
>-|13|-|TRBV7-6|TRBJ2-7
CASSYSESYEQYF
TGTGCCAGCAGTTACTCGGAGTCCTACGAGCAGTACTTC
>TRBD1|12|many|TRBV29-1|TRBJ1-1
CSVSDREAEAFF
TGCAGCGTATCAGACAGGGAAGCTGAAGCTTTCTTT
>-|14|few|TRBV28|TRBJ1-4
CASSPTFNFEKLFF
TGTGCCAGCAGTCCGACATTCAACTTTGAAAAACTGTTTTTT